This record covers a single TCR beta chain. Its specificity is unknown. The sample comes from a study of long-term antiretroviral therapy in people with HIV. Study-level results: Pre-ART clonal expansion yielded clones that dominated the repertoire at all time points.

The germline CDR1 and CDR2 sequences are ENHRY and SYGVKD. V was clipped by 4 bases and J by 5 bases, with 14 bases between them. CDR3 length: 14 amino acids. Sequencing used immunoSEQ v3.0 at survey level. A per-sample goal of roughly 40,000-50,000 T-cell genomes was targeted by sequencing. The assay was immunoSEQ multiplex PCR, and TCRdb's table has in-frame clones only and misses some. This table has roughly 34,000 clones, 94% appearing once. The chain is built from TRBV10-3 and TRBJ1-1, with D possibly matching TRBD1 (6 bases). Sequences were derived from unsorted PBMCs, sampled around 5.5 years after starting antiretroviral therapy. This receptor was identified in a woman between 50 and 59 years old with HIV. CDR3 in DNA: TGTGCCATCAGTGTTGGACAGTTTACGACTGAAGCTTTCTTT. Protein product: CAISVGQFTTEAFF.